Given below is one T cell receptor beta chain in context. Its antigen is still unknown. The PCR used 60 Vbeta and 13 Jbeta primers. TCRdb's table, derived via immunoSEQ multiplex PCR, lists solely in-frame clones and lacks some. The sample includes approximately 200,000 clones, 82% of them seen just once. This CDR3 has 15 residues. Germline-derived CDR1 and CDR2 are MNHEY and SVGAGI. Losses at the gene ends were 0 bases for V and 3 bases for J; bases not matched to a gene: 2. The data stem from a study of cytomegalovirus exposure and HLA in healthy donors. The overall study: Around 83% of approximately 400 genotyped donors fell in the Caucasian-associated ancestry cluster.

General study points: A reported reduction in N-insertions relative to the approximately 670-donor mean was seen in an Asian-associated ancestry cluster in a later analysis. Looking again later, the authors saw that most CMV-associated TCR beta chains seemed HLA-restricted.

Sequencing used PBMCs. This receptor was taken from a woman between 50 and 59 years old in good health and CMV-seropositive. The chain carries TRBV6-5 and TRBJ2-1; 7 bases line up with TRBD2. The CDR3 is CASSYSGGDYNEQFF. CDR3 in DNA: TGTGCCAGCAGTTACTCGGGGGGGGACTACAATGAGCAGTTCTTC.